This T cell receptor (beta chain) was identified in a study of blood T cell repertoires in COVID-19. For the study at large: From T cells, B-cell-depleted T cells, or PBMCs came the material, which was cDNA or gDNA.

This clone has more than one count but fewer than ten. CDR3 length: 14 amino acids. Germline V gene lookup returns CDR1 KGHDR and CDR2 SFDVKD. Trimming pared 4 bases from V and 7 bases from J, leaving 15 bases between. Original methodology: How many nucleated cells were present was estimated from reference gene primer amplification. Sequenced by immunoSEQ multiplex PCR; TCRdb stores in-frame clones only, minus some. V and J calls and clone size are as listed in that table; D and trimming were resolved from the DNA. The sample comprises tens of thousands of clones, around 83% of which are singletons, and 20% to 30% rests with the top ten.

The TCR originated in a man aged 55-75 years with acute or convalescent COVID-19. Sequences were obtained from peripheral blood. The rearrangement joins TRBV24-1 to TRBJ1-2, with D possibly matching TRBD1 (5 bases). The CDR3 sequence: CATSETTAPSGYTF. The CDR3 coding sequence is TGTGCCACCAGTGAGACGACAGCTCCCTCTGGCTACACCTTC.